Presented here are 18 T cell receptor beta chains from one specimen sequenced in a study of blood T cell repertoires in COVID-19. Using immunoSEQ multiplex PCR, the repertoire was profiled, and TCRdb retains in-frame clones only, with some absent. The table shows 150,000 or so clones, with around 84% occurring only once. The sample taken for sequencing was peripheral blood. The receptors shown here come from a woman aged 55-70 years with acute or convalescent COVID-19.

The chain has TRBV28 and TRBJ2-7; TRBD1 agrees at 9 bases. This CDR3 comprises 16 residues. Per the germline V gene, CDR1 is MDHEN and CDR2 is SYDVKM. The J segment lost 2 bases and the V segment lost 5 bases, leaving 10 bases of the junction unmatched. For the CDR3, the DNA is TGTGCCAGCAGTCCAATTGGCGGGACAGGGACCTACGAGCAGTACTTC. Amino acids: CASSPIGGTGTYEQYF.

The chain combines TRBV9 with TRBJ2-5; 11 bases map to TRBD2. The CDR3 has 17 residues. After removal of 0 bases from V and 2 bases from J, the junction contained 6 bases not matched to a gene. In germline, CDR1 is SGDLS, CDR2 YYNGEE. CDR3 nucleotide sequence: TGTGCCAGCAGCGTAGTGGCTAGCGGGGGGTTACAAGAGACCCAGTACTTC. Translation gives CASSVVASGGLQETQYF.

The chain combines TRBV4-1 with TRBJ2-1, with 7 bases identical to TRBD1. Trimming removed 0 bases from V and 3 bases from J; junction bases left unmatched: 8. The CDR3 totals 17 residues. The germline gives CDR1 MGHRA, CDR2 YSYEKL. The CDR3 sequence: CASSQDQGTVFYNEQFF. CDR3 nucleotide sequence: TGCGCCAGCAGCCAAGATCAGGGGACAGTTTTCTACAATGAGCAGTTCTTC.

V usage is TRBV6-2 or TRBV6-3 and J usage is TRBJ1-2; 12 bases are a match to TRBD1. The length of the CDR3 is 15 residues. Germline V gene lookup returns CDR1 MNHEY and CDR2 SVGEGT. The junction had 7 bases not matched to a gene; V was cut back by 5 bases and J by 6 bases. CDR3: CASSLRDRGQDGYTF. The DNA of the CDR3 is TGTGCCAGCAGTCTCAGGGACAGGGGGCAGGATGGCTACACCTTC.

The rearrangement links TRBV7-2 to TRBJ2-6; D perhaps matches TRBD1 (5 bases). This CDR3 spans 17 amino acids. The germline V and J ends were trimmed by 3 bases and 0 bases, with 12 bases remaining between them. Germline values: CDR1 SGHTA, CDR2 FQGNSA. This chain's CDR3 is CASSFSARGSGANVLTF. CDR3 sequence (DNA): TGTGCCAGCAGCTTTTCCGCAAGGGGCTCTGGGGCCAACGTCCTGACTTTC. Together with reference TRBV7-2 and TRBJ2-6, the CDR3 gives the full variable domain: GAGVSQSPSNKVTEKGKDVELRCDPISGHTALYWYRQSLGQGLEFLIYFQGNSAPDKSGLPSDRFSAERTGGSVSTLTIQRTQQEDSAVYLCASSFSARGSGANVLTFGAGSRLTVL.

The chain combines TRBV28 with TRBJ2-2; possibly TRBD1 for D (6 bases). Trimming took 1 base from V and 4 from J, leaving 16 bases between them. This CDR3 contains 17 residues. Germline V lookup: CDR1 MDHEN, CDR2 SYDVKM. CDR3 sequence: CASSLFMSGVSTGELFF. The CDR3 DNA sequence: TGTGCCAGCAGTTTATTTATGTCAGGGGTATCCACCGGGGAGCTGTTTTTT.

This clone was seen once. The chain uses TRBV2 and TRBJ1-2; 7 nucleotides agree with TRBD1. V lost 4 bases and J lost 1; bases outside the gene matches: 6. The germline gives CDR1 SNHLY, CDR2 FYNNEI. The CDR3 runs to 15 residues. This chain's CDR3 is CASSGQGHDNYGYTF. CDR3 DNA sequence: TGTGCCAGCAGTGGACAGGGACACGATAACTATGGCTACACCTTC. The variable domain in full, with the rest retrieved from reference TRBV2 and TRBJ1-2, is EPEVTQTPSHQVTQMGQEVILRCVPISNHLYFYWYRQILGQKVEFLVSFYNNEISEKSEIFDDQFSVERPDGSNFTLKIRSTKLEDSAMYFCASSGQGHDNYGYTFGSGTRLTVV.

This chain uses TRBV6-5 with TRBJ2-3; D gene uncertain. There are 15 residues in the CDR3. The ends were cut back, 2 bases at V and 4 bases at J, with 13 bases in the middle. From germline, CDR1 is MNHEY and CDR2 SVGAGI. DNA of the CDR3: TGTGCCAGCAGTTACCTTAGTAGTTCTTCAGATACGCAGTATTTT. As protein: CASSYLSSSSDTQYF.

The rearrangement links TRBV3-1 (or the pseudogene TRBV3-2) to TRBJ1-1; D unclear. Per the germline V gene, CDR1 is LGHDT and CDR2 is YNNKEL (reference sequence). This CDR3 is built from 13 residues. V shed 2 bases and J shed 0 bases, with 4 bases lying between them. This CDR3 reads CASSQRVNTEAFF. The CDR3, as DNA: TGTGCCAGCAGCCAACGAGTGAACACTGAAGCTTTCTTT.

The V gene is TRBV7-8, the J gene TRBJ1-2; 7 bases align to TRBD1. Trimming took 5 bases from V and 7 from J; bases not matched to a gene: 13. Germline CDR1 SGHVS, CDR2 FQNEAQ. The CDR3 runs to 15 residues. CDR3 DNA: TGTGCCAGCAGCCCGCGAGAGGGGGCGATGGGTGGCTACACCTTC. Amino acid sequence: CASSPREGAMGGYTF.

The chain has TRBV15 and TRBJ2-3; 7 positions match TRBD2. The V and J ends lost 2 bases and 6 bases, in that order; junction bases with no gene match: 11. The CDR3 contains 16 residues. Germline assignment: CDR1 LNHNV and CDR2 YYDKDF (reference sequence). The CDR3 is CATSRKGLEVTDTQYF. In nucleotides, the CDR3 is TGTGCCACCAGCAGAAAAGGACTAGAGGTGACGGATACGCAGTATTTT. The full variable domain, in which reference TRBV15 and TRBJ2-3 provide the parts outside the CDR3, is DAMVIQNPRYQVTQFGKPVTLSCSQTLNHNVMYWYQQKSSQAPKLLFHYYDKDFNNEADTPDNFQSRRPNTSFCFLDIRSPGLGDTAMYLCATSRKGLEVTDTQYFGPGTRLTVL.

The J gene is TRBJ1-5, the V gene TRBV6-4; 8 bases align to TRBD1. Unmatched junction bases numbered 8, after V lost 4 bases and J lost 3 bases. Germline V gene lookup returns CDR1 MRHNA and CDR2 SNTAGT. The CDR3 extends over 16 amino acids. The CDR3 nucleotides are TGTGCCAGCAGTGCCGTCCCGGGACAGGTCAATCAGCCCCAGCATTTT. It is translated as CASSAVPGQVNQPQHF.

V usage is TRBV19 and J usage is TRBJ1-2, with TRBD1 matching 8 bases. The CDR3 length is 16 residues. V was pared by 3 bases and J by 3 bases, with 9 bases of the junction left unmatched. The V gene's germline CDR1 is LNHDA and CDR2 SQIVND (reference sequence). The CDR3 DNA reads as TGTGCCAGTAGTATGAGGCAGGGGGCAAGGGACTATGGCTACACCTTC. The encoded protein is CASSMRQGARDYGYTF.

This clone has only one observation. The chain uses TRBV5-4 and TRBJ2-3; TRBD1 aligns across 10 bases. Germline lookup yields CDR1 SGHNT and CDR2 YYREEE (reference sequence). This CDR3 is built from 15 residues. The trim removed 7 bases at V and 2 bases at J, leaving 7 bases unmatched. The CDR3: CASGFRQGATDTQYF. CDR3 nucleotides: TGTGCCAGCGGGTTTAGACAGGGGGCCACAGATACGCAGTATTTT. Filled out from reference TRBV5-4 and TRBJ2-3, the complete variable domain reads ETGVTQSPTHLIKTRGQQVTLRCSSQSGHNTVSWYQQALGQGPQFIFQYYREEENGRGNFPPRFSGLQFPNYSSELNVNALELDDSALYLCASGFRQGATDTQYFGPGTRLTVL.

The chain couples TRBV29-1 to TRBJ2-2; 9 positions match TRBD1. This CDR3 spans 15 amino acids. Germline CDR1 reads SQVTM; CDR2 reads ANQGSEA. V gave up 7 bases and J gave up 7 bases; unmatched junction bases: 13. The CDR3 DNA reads TGCAGCGCTAGGGCGGGGACAGGGAATTACGGGGAGCTGTTTTTT. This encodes CSARAGTGNYGELFF.

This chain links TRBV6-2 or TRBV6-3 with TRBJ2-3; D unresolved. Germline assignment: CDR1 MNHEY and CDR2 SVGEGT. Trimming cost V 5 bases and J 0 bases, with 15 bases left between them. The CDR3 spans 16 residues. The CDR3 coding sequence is TGTGCCAGCAGTGGTTGGGCCCGTGCTAGCACAGATACGCAGTATTTT. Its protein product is CASSGWARASTDTQYF.

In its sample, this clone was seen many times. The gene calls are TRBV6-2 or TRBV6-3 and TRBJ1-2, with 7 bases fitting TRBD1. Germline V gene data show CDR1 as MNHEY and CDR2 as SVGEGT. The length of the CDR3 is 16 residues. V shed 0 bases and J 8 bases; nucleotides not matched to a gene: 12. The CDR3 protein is CASSYSKGGGGKGYTF. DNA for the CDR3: TGTGCCAGCAGTTACTCGAAGGGCGGAGGGGGCAAAGGCTACACCTTC.

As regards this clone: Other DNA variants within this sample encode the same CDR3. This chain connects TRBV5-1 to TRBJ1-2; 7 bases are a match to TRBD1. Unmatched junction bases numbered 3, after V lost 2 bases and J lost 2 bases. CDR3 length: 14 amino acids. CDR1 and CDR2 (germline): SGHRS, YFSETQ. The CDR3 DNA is TGCGCCAGCAGCTTAGGGACAGTGAACTATGGCTACACCTTC. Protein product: CASSLGTVNYGYTF.